Listed here are 25 T cell receptor beta chains from one sample, sequenced in a study of blood T cell repertoires in COVID-19 (dated by TCRdb to between 2020 and 2021). The receptor library was made with the immunoSEQ multiplex PCR assay. Sourced from immuneACCESS, this table was stored by TCRdb with only in-frame sequences that have V and J called. A share of the clones is absent; for the studies checked, an unresolved V gene accounts for under half, and the remainder has no known explanation. The sample contains tens of thousands of clones, around 88% of them found a single time. About 4.4% of the sample rests with the top ten. The sample comprised peripheral blood. Receptors were obtained from a man aged 55 to 70 with acute or convalescent COVID-19.

The chain links TRBV6-5 to TRBJ1-2, with 7 bases identical to TRBD1. The ends lost 2 bases at V and 6 bases at J; junction bases unmatched: 12. This CDR3 is built from 16 residues. CDR1 is MNHEY, CDR2 SVGAGI, per germline. Here the CDR3 reads CASSYHPRKGAHGYTF. The CDR3 coding sequence is TGTGCCAGCAGTTACCACCCACGAAAGGGGGCCCATGGCTACACCTTC.

This clone was seen just once. The gene calls are TRBV28 and TRBJ1-2; perhaps TRBD1 as D (5 bases). CDR1 is MDHEN, CDR2 SYDVKM, per germline. The V end was cut by 2 bases, the J end by 8 bases, with 12 bases between. The CDR3 totals 13 residues. CDR3 sequence (DNA): TGTGCCAGCAGTTTAGGGGGGTCGAGGGGCTACACCTTC. Amino acids: CASSLGGSRGYTF.

This clone was seen just once. The chain uses TRBV29-1 and TRBJ2-3, with a weak D call TRBD2 (5 bases). V was shortened by 1 base and J by 0 bases, with 8 bases between the two germline ends. CDR1 is SQVTM and CDR2 is ANQGSEA in the germline V gene. CDR3 length: 14 residues. This CDR3 reads CSVEVASSTDTQYF. The CDR3 DNA sequence: TGCAGCGTTGAAGTAGCGTCTAGCACAGATACGCAGTATTTT.

The rearrangement uses TRBV6-5 and TRBJ1-2; TRBD1 agrees at 9 bases. J lost 4 bases, V lost 7 bases, and 7 bases had no gene match. Germline CDR1 reads MNHEY; CDR2 reads SVGAGI. CDR3 length: 14 residues. In DNA form, the CDR3 reads TGTGCCAGCAACCCGGACAGGGGTGTCTATGGCTACACCTTC. Its protein product is CASNPDRGVYGYTF.

J is TRBJ2-5 and V is TRBV3-1 (or the pseudogene TRBV3-2); D may be TRBD2 (6 bases). The CDR3 has 15 residues. Trimming removed 4 bases at V and 1 base at J, with 13 bases between. Germline V gives CDR1 LGHDT, CDR2 YNNKEL (reference sequence). CDR3 nucleotide sequence: TGTGCCAGCAGCCTCAATTGGGACTCCCAAGAGACCCAGTACTTC. Translation gives CASSLNWDSQETQYF.

The rearrangement joins TRBV28 to TRBJ1-5, with a tentative D call TRBD1 (5 bases). Germline-derived CDR1 and CDR2 are MDHEN and SYDVKM. This CDR3 has 14 amino acids. With 4 bases removed from V and 5 bases from J, the gap between germline ends came to 12 bases. The CDR3 DNA reads TGTGCCAGCAGTTCGGGACTGGACTATCAGCCCCAGCATTTT. It translates to CASSSGLDYQPQHF.

The V and J genes are TRBV28 and TRBJ2-2; 10 bases are shared with TRBD2. This CDR3 is built from 15 residues. Trimming at V came to 6 bases and at J to 5 bases, leaving 6 bases not matched to a gene. Per the germline V gene, CDR1 is MDHEN and CDR2 is SYDVKM. The CDR3 region has the DNA TGTGCCAGCAGCAGACTAGCGGGTGCGACCGGGGAGCTGTTTTTT. It is translated as CASSRLAGATGELFF.

V and J are TRBV5-1 and TRBJ1-1, with 8 bases matching TRBD1. Germline V lookup: CDR1 SGHRS, CDR2 YFSETQ. The junction had 7 bases not matched to a gene; V was cut back by 3 bases and J by 3 bases. The CDR3 is made up of 15 amino acids. CDR3 region: CASSWGQVGHTEAFF. The CDR3, as DNA: TGCGCCAGCAGCTGGGGACAGGTGGGCCACACTGAAGCTTTCTTT.

The genes are TRBV10-3 and TRBJ1-5, with D perhaps TRBD1 (6 bases). The germline V gene encodes CDR1 ENHRY and CDR2 SYGVKD. Trimming took 3 bases from V and 9 from J, leaving 27 bases between them. CDR3 length: 18 residues. This chain's CDR3 is CAISDPTGQPTNPGPQHF. The CDR3 nucleotides read TGTGCCATCAGTGACCCCACCGGACAGCCTACGAATCCGGGGCCCCAGCATTTT.

V gene TRBV30 combines with J gene TRBJ1-5, with TRBD1 identical over 8 bases. The CDR3 is 13 amino acids. From germline, CDR1 is GTSNPN and CDR2 SVGIG (reference sequence). Trimming removed 7 bases from V and 6 bases from J; junction bases left unmatched: 8. This CDR3 reads CASDRGMGQPQHF. CDR3 bases: TGTGCCTCAGACAGGGGCATGGGTCAGCCCCAGCATTTT. The whole variable domain, remainder taken from reference TRBV30 and TRBJ1-5, is SQTIHQWPATLVQPVGSPLSLECTVEGTSNPNLYWYRQAAGRGLQLLFYSVGIGQISSEVPQNLSASRPQDRQFILSSKKLLLSDSGFYLCASDRGMGQPQHFGDGTRLSIL.

The chain is built from TRBV3-1 (or the pseudogene TRBV3-2) and TRBJ1-5; D is undetermined. The CDR3 is made up of 15 amino acids. V was trimmed by 1 base and J by 5 bases, leaving 12 bases between them. CDR1 is LGHDT and CDR2 is YNNKEL in the germline V gene (reference sequence). CDR3 nucleotides: TGTGCCAGCAGCCAAGCTGGGAGAAGCGATCAGCCCCAGCATTTT. Translating gives CASSQAGRSDQPQHF.

In this sample, this clone turned up a few times. V and J are TRBV6-5 and TRBJ1-2, with D unclear. Trimming pared 5 bases from V and 2 bases from J, leaving 12 bases between. The CDR3 is 14 residues long. Germline lookup yields CDR1 MNHEY and CDR2 SVGAGI. The CDR3 protein is CASSRRALNYGYTF. The CDR3 bases are TGTGCCAGCAGTCGTCGCGCCCTGAACTATGGCTACACCTTC.

This clone was seen once. V usage is TRBV7-9 and J usage is TRBJ2-1; tentative D call: TRBD2 (6 bases). The V end was cut by 1 base, the J end by 7 bases, with 8 bases between. The CDR3 runs 13 residues. CDR1 SEHNR and CDR2 FQNEAQ come from the germline V gene (reference sequence). The CDR3 here is CASSLGGENEQFF. The CDR3 bases are TGTGCCAGCAGCTTAGGGGGGGAGAATGAGCAGTTCTTC.

This sequence joins TRBV7-2 and TRBJ2-7; 8 positions match TRBD2. J lost 4 bases, V lost 4 bases, and 3 bases had no gene match. The CDR3 covers 13 residues. The germline gives CDR1 SGHTA, CDR2 FQGNSA. CDR3 DNA sequence: TGTGCCAGCAGCTCCGGCGGGGGGTACGAGCAGTACTTC. It translates to CASSSGGGYEQYF.

The V gene is TRBV5-4, the J gene TRBJ2-7, with 7 nucleotides matching TRBD2. The CDR3 runs to 12 residues. Germline V gene data show CDR1 as SGHNT and CDR2 as YYREEE (reference sequence). The junction had 6 bases not matched to a gene; V was cut back by 7 bases and J by 5 bases. The CDR3 DNA is TGTGCCAGCGGGAGGGAGCGGAACGAGCAGTACTTC. Translation gives CASGRERNEQYF. Drawing the rest from reference TRBV5-4 and TRBJ2-7, the complete variable domain is ETGVTQSPTHLIKTRGQQVTLRCSSQSGHNTVSWYQQALGQGPQFIFQYYREEENGRGNFPPRFSGLQFPNYSSELNVNALELDDSALYLCASGRERNEQYFGPGTRLTVT.

This chain connects TRBV20-1 to TRBJ2-1; 10 bases fit TRBD2. Trimming removed 3 bases from V and 5 bases from J; junction bases left unmatched: 7. The germline V gene encodes CDR1 DFQATT and CDR2 SNEGSKA (reference sequence). This CDR3 comprises 15 residues. The CDR3 DNA reads TGCAGTGCTAGTAAGACCCTAGCGGGAGACAATGAGCAGTTCTTC. Residues: CSASKTLAGDNEQFF.

This chain uses TRBV3-1 (or the pseudogene TRBV3-2) with TRBJ1-4, with D possibly being TRBD1 (5 bases). The germline CDR1 and CDR2 sequences are LGHDT and YNNKEL (reference sequence). Deletions cut 8 bases from V and 7 bases from J, with 20 bases between. CDR3 size: 15 residues. CDR3 sequence: CASGKPGRGGEKLFF. The CDR3, as DNA: TGTGCCAGCGGCAAACCGGGGAGGGGAGGTGAAAAACTGTTTTTT.

The CDR3 region has the DNA TGTGCCAGCTCACCAGATTACGGGAATCAGCCCCAGCATTTT. Translation gives CASSPDYGNQPQHF. V usage is TRBV18 and J usage is TRBJ1-5; D gene ambiguous. CDR3 size: 14 residues. Germline values: CDR1 KGHSH, CDR2 LQKENI. The V gene lost 2 bases and the J gene lost 4 bases, with 9 bases spanning the gap.

This chain joins TRBV10-2 and TRBJ2-7; D gene unclear. Germline V gives CDR1 WSHSY, CDR2 SAAADI. The CDR3 loop spans 13 amino acids. V lost 9 bases and J 1 base, leaving 13 bases between the germline ends. The chain's CDR3 is CASLNSVSYEQYF. The CDR3 nucleotides read TGCGCCAGTCTAAACAGTGTGTCCTACGAGCAGTACTTC.

Regarding this clone: Sequence at one end of the junction differs from germline and may be a read error. The CDR3: CASSPRTSPSEQFF. As DNA, the CDR3 is TGTGCTAGCAGCCCTAGGACTAGTCCCTCAGAGCAGTTCTTC. V gene TRBV7-7 combines with J gene TRBJ2-1; the match to TRBD2 covers 7 bases. The CDR3 is made up of 14 amino acids. The germline V gene has CDR1 SSHAT and CDR2 FNYEAQ (reference sequence).

The rearrangement links TRBV5-5 to TRBJ1-4; TRBD1 is a possible D gene (5 bases). The CDR3 is made up of 14 amino acids. The V gene's germline CDR1 is SGHKS and CDR2 YYEKEE (reference sequence). V was cut by 0 bases and J by 3 bases, with 6 bases left in between. The CDR3 protein is CASSLGGANEKLFF. The CDR3 bases are TGTGCCAGCAGCTTGGGGGGCGCTAATGAAAAACTGTTTTTT.

This chain uses TRBV7-9 with TRBJ2-2; D uncertain. CDR1 is SEHNR, CDR2 FQNEAQ, per germline (reference sequence). V was pared by 1 base and J by 1 base, with 7 bases between. The CDR3 spans 15 residues. CDR3 residues: CASSLVARNTGELFF. CDR3 coding DNA: TGTGCCAGCAGCTTAGTGGCCAGGAACACCGGGGAGCTGTTTTTT.

The chain joins TRBV28 to TRBJ1-1; 8 bases are a match to TRBD1. This CDR3 has 16 amino acids. V was pared by 5 bases and J by 2 bases, with 10 bases of the junction left unmatched. Germline CDR1 is MDHEN and CDR2 is SYDVKM. The CDR3 DNA sequence: TGTGCCAGCAGTAGGACAGGGATCGGGGGTAACACTGAAGCTTTCTTT. Protein product: CASSRTGIGGNTEAFF.

The chain is built from TRBV4-1 and TRBJ1-2; 9 bases agree with TRBD1. CDR1 is MGHRA and CDR2 is YSYEKL in the germline V gene. V shed 2 bases, J shed 8 bases, and the junction held 6 bases outside the gene matches. The CDR3 has 14 residues. CDR3 sequence reads: CASSQPGTGRGYTF. The CDR3 DNA reads TGCGCCAGCAGCCAACCGGGGACAGGGAGGGGCTACACCTTC.

This chain joins TRBV18 and TRBJ2-1; TRBD1 agrees at 7 bases. The V and J ends lost 3 bases and 2 bases, in that order; junction bases with no gene match: 4. The CDR3 runs 15 residues. Germline assignment: CDR1 KGHSH and CDR2 LQKENI. Here the CDR3 reads CASSPRTGAYNEQFF. The CDR3 nucleotides are TGTGCCAGCTCACCCAGGACAGGTGCCTACAATGAGCAGTTCTTC.